The clone carrying this TCR beta chain is classed as medium-sized. As yet, its antigen is unknown. These data are taken from a study of liver allograft versus peripheral blood T cells. Study overall: Intrahepatic T cell receptor repertoires from transplanted livers were compared against repertoires in recipients' peripheral blood. Findings and caveats of the study: As reported, T cell receptor repertoires inside liver allografts differed from those present in peripheral blood.

The CDR3 totals 13 residues. Germline V CDR1 and CDR2: SGHTA, FQGNSA. V lost 0 bases to trimming and J lost 8 bases, with 10 bases between them. One entry per CDR3 protein, called by TCRdb with MiXCR from the reads. This repertoire shows 14,000 or so distinct CDR3 sequences, roughly 20% found once; its top ten account for roughly 5.8%. The gene calls are TRBV7-2 and TRBJ1-2; D is perhaps TRBD1 (5 bases). The sequence derives from a human patient who had a liver transplant. Some T cells may possibly be graft donor cells. In nucleotides, the CDR3 is TGTGCCAGCAGCTTAGCGCCCCAGGGAGGCTACACCTTC. This gives the protein CASSLAPQGGYTF.